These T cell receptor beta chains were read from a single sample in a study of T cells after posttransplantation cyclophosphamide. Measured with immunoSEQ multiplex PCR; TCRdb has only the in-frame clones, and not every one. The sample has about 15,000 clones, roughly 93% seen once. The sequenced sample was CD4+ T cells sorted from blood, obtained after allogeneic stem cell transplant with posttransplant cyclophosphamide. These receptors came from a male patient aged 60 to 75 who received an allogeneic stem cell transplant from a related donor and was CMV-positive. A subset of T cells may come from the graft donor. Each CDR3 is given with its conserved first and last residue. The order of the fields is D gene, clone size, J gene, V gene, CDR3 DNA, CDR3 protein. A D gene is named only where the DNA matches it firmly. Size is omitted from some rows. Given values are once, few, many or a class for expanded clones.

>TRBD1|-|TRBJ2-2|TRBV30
TGTGCCTTTGACAGGGGGCAGGTCACCGGGGAGCTGTTTTTT
CAFDRGQVTGELFF
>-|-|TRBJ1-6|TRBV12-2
TGTGCAAGTCGCTTACTGGGGCAGGGAACAAATTCACCCCTCCACTTT
CASRLLGQGTNSPLHF
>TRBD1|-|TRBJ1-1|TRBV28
TGTGCCAGCACCCCTGGCCAGGGGGCGAACACTGAAGCTTTCTTT
CASTPGQGANTEAFF
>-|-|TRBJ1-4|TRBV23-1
TGCGCCAGCACCCCAGGGGCGCGGGAGGAGGAAAAACTGTTTTTT
CASTPGAREEEKLFF
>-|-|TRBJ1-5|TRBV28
TGTGCCAGCAGTTTATGGGACAGTGTTAGCAATCAGCCCCAGCATTTT
CASSLWDSVSNQPQHF
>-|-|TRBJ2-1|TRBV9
TGTGCCAGCAGCGTAGTCACCTCCGGGTCCTACAATGAGCAGTTCTTC
CASSVVTSGSYNEQFF
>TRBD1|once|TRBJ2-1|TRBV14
TGTGCCAGCAGTTCTTTATTGTCTTGGCGACAGGGGGCGAATGAGCAGTTCTTC
CASSSLLSWRQGANEQFF
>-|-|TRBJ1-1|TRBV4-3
TGCGCCAGCAGCCAGGGTAGGCGGGCCTCTGAAGCTTTCTTT
CASSQGRRASEAFF
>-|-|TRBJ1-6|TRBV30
TGTGCCTGGAGTGCGGGATCGAATTCACCCCTCCACTTT
CAWSAGSNSPLHF
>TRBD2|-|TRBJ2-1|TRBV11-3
TGTGCCAGCAGCTTAGGGACTAGCGGGGGGGCCAATGAGCAGTTCTTC
CASSLGTSGGANEQFF
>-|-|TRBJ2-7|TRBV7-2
TGTGCCAGCAGCGGAGGACGGGCCTACGAGCAGTACTTC
CASSGGRAYEQYF
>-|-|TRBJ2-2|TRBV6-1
TGTGCCAGCAGTCATAGGGAGGCCGGGGAGCTGTTTTTT
CASSHREAGELFF
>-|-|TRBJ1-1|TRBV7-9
TGTGCCAGCAGCTCGACAGACTTCTTAACTTTCTTT
CASSSTDFLTFF
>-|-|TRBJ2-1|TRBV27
TGTGCCAGCAGTTTAAGTTCGGGACTGGAAAATGAGCAGTTCTTC
CASSLSSGLENEQFF
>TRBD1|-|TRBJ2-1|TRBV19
TGTGCCAGTAGGCCGACAGGGGACCATGAGCAGTTCTTC
CASRPTGDHEQFF
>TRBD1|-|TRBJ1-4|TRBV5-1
TGCGCCAGCAGCACCGGGACAGGGGGTGAAAAACTGTTTTTT
CASSTGTGGEKLFF
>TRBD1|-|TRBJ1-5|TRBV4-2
TGTGCCAGCAGCCAAGGGGACAGGAACAATCAGCCCCAGCATTTT
CASSQGDRNNQPQHF